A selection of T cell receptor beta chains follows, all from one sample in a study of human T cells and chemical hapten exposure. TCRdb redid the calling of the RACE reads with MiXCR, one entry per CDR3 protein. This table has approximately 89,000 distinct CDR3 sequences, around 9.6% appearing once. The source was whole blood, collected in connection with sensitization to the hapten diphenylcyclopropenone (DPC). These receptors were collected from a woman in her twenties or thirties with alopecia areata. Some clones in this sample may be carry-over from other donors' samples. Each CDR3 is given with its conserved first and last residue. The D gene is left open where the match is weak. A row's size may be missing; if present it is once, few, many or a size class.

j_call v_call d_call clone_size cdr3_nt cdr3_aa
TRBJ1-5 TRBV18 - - TGTGCCAGCTCACCATTCGGGCTTGGCTTGGAGCCCCAGCATTTT CASSPFGLGLEPQHF
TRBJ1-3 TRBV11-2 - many TGTGCCAGCAGCTCCCCCCGCGGGGTCGGAAACACCATATATTTT CASSSPRGVGNTIYF
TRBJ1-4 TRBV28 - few TGTGCCAGCAGTCTCTTAACCGAAAAACTGTTTTTT CASSLLTEKLFF
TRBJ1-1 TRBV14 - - TGTGCCAGCAGCCAAGATCAGTATTGGAACACTGAAGCTTTCTTT CASSQDQYWNTEAFF
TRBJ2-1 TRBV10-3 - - TGTGCCATCAGGAGCGGGCAGGGGGTCTTCTACAATGAGCAGTTCTTC CAIRSGQGVFYNEQFF
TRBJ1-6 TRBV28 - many TGTGCCAGCAGTTTATCGAGGGGTTCACCCCTCCACTTT CASSLSRGSPLHF
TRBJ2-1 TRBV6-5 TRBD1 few TGTGCCAGCACAGGGGGAACCGGGACCGCCTACAATGAGCAGTTCTTC CASTGGTGTAYNEQFF
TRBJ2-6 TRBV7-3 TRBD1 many TGTGCCAGCAGCCCCACAGGGGACCCCTCTGGGGCCAACGTCCTGACTTTC CASSPTGDPSGANVLTF
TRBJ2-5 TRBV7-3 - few TGTGCCAGCAGCCCGGATTCCGGGAGCTCACCAGGGACCCAGTACTTC CASSPDSGSSPGTQYF
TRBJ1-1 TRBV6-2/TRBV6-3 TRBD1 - TGTGCCAGCATCGTACAGGGGGCAACGAACACTGAAGCTTTCTTT CASIVQGATNTEAFF
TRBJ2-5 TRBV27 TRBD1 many TGTGCCAGCCGAGGACAGGGGGAAGAGACCCAGTACTTC CASRGQGEETQYF
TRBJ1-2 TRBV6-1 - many TGTGCCAGCAGTGTGGGGGCGAGCTATGGCTACACCTTC CASSVGASYGYTF
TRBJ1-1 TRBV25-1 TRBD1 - TGTGCCAGCAGTGAACAGGGGGCCCCCACTGAAGCTTTCTTT CASSEQGAPTEAFF
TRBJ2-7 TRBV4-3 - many TGCGCCAGCAGCCAAGATGAACAGGCGGCCTACGAGCAGTACTTC CASSQDEQAAYEQYF
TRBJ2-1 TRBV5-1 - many TGCGCCAGCAGCGCAGGGTATGATGAGCAGTTCTTC CASSAGYDEQFF
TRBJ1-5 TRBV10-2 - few TGCGCCAGCAGTCCACAGTTCAATCAGCCCCAGCATTTT CASSPQFNQPQHF
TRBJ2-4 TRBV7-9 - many TGTGCCAGCAGCTTAGGGCAGAAAAACATTCAGTACTTC CASSLGQKNIQYF
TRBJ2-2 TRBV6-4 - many TGTGCCAGCAGTGAAGGCGGTAGGACGCGCGGGGAGCTGTTTTTT CASSEGGRTRGELFF
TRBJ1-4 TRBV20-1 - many TGCAGTGCGGGGAGCGATGAAAAACTGTTTTTT CSAGSDEKLFF
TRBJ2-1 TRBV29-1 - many TGCAGCTCCCTGGTTAGGGCGGATGAGCAGTTCTTC CSSLVRADEQFF
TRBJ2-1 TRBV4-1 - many TGCGCCAGCAGCCAAGATCCCGAGGTTAACGGCGAGCAGTTCTTC CASSQDPEVNGEQFF
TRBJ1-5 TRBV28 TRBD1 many TGTTCTACCCAGGACAGGGGAGGGTATCAGCCCCAGCATTTT CSTQDRGGYQPQHF
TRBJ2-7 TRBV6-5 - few TGTGCCAGCAGTCCACCCTCGAGGGAGCAGTACTTC CASSPPSREQYF
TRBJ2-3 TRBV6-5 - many TGTGCCAGCAGTTACTCGTACAGCACAGATACGCAGTATTTT CASSYSYSTDTQYF
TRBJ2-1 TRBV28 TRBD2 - TGTGCCAGCAGCTCTAGCGGGGGGCGACCCTACAATGAGCAGTTCTTC CASSSSGGRPYNEQFF
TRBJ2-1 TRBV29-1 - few TGCAGCGTTGAAATGGGCAATGAGCAGTTCTTC CSVEMGNEQFF
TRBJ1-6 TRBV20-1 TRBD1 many TGCAGTGCTAGAGGCGCCGGGACAGATTATAATTCACCCCTCCACTTT CSARGAGTDYNSPLHF
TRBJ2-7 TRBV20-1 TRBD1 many TGCAGTGCTAGTAGTGAATCGGGACAGGCCGACGAGCAGTACTTC CSASSESGQADEQYF
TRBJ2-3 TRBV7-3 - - TGTGCCAGCAGCCTCAATTCCGGGGGGCCCACAGATACGCAGTATTTT CASSLNSGGPTDTQYF
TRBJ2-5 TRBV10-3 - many TGTGCCGCGGGACAAAAAGAGACCCAGTACTTC CAAGQKETQYF
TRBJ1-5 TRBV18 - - TGTGCCAGCTCACGGGACTCCGGAGGCAATCAGCCCCAGCATTTT CASSRDSGGNQPQHF
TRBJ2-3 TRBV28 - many TGTGCCAGCAGTTTCGGGCCTCCCGGGGATACAGATACGCAGTATTTT CASSFGPPGDTDTQYF
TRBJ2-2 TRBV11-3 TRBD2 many TGTGCCAGCACCACTCCACGACTAGCGGGGGGGACCGGGGAGCTGTTTTTT CASTTPRLAGGTGELFF
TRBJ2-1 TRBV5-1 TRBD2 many TGCGCCAGCAGCTTGAGCCTAGCGGGATTGAGCAATGAGCAGTTCTTC CASSLSLAGLSNEQFF
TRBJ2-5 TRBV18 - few TGTGCCAGCTCACCACCCGGGACAACACTCACCCAGTACTTC CASSPPGTTLTQYF
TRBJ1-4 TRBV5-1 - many TGCGCCAGCAGCCTGGGACCTCAGGGGATAGGTGAAAAACTGTTTTTT CASSLGPQGIGEKLFF
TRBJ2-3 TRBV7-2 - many TGTGCCAGCAGCTTAGCGCGCCTCATGCCTAATACGCAGTATTTT CASSLARLMPNTQYF
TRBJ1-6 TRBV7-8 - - TGTGCCAGCAGCTTACTTCCCAGGGAGGGGAATTCACCCCTCCACTTT CASSLLPREGNSPLHF
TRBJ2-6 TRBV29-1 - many TGCAGCGTACAGGGCTCTGGGGCCAACGTCCTGACTTTC CSVQGSGANVLTF
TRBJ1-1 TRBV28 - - TGTGCCAGCACGACGTCGGGCACTGAAGCTTTCTTT CASTTSGTEAFF
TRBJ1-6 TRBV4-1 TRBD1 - TGCGCCAGCAGCCAAGAGGACAGGAGATACTATAATTCACCCCTCCACTTT CASSQEDRRYYNSPLHF
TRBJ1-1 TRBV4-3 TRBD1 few TGCGCCAGCAGCCAAGTTGGAGGGGGCTTCGCTGAAGCTTTCTTT CASSQVGGGFAEAFF
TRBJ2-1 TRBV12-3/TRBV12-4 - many TGTGCCAGCAGTTTAAAGCCGAGCTCCTACAATGAGCAGTTCTTC CASSLKPSSYNEQFF